This is a list of T cell receptor beta chains from one sample in a study of shared T cell receptors in the human thymus. Clones were sequenced by immunoSEQ multiplex PCR, and TCRdb holds only the in-frame ones, with some missing. The repertoire holds approximately 730,000 clones, with approximately 85% as singletons. This same sample was also part of a study on human thymus T cells.

The sequenced material came from thymocytes. These receptors all come from a girl under three years old with a congenital heart defect. CDR3s include the opening cysteine and the closing phenylalanine or tryptophan. A D gene is named only where the DNA matches it firmly. Expanded clones are given a class, and other clones once, few, many or no size at all.

D gene	V gene	J gene	clone size	CDR3 protein	CDR3 DNA
NA	TRBV5-6	TRBJ2-5	NA	CAPRDRGVTETQYF	TGTGCCCCGCGTGACCGAGGAGTTACTGAGACCCAGTACTTC
TRBD1	TRBV28	TRBJ1-3	NA	CATSNRGFSGNTIYF	TGTGCCACCTCGAACAGGGGTTTTTCTGGAAACACCATATATTTT
NA	TRBV7-9	TRBJ2-3	NA	CASSLDISTDTQYF	TGTGCCAGCAGCTTGGACATTAGCACAGATACGCAGTATTTT
TRBD2	TRBV9	TRBJ2-1	NA	CASSVRGGTNEQFF	TGTGCCAGCAGCGTCCGGGGGGGAACAAACGAGCAGTTCTTC
TRBD1	TRBV4-1	TRBJ1-1	NA	CASSLRTGANTEAFF	TGCGCCAGCAGCCTTCGGACAGGGGCGAACACTGAAGCTTTCTTT
NA	TRBV6-6	TRBJ1-5	NA	CASSQGRRDNQPQHF	TGTGCCAGCAGCCAAGGGCGCAGGGATAATCAGCCCCAGCATTTT
TRBD1	TRBV27	TRBJ1-1	few	CASSFSQGVLNTEAFF	TGTGCCAGCAGTTTCTCGCAGGGGGTGTTGAACACTGAAGCTTTCTTT
TRBD1	TRBV4-1	TRBJ1-4	NA	CASSQDFIPGGKDEKLFF	TGCGCCAGCAGCCAAGACTTTATCCCAGGGGGTAAAGATGAAAAACTGTTTTTT
NA	TRBV2	TRBJ2-1	few	CASSNPHRQVKPYNEQFF	TGTGCCAGCAGCAACCCACACCGACAGGTCAAACCCTACAATGAGCAGTTCTTC
NA	TRBV27	TRBJ1-2	NA	CASSLGWGGGYTF	TGTGCCAGCAGTTTAGGGTGGGGGGGTGGCTACACCTTC
NA	TRBV27	TRBJ2-7	NA	CASRGGTYYEQYF	TGTGCCAGCAGGGGAGGAACCTACTACGAGCAGTACTTC
TRBD1	TRBV10-3	TRBJ2-3	NA	CAISRDSHTDTQYF	TGTGCCATCAGTAGGGACAGCCACACAGATACGCAGTATTTT
TRBD2	TRBV5-4	TRBJ2-7	NA	CASSSASGGNYEQYF	TGTGCCAGCAGCAGTGCTAGCGGGGGGAACTACGAGCAGTACTTC
TRBD1	TRBV4-3	TRBJ1-6	NA	CASSQALIRDRTNSPLHF	TGCGCCAGCAGCCAAGCTTTAATCCGGGACAGGACAAATTCACCCCTCCACTTT
TRBD1	TRBV27	TRBJ1-2	NA	CASRRGRGVDGYTF	TGTGCCAGCAGGAGGGGGCGTGGGGTGGATGGCTACACCTTC